This entry lists 26 T cell receptor beta chains sequenced from one sample in a study of cytomegalovirus exposure and HLA in healthy donors. 60 Vbeta and 13 Jbeta primers were used in PCR. Produced via immunoSEQ multiplex PCR; TCRdb's table is partial and in-frame only. The sample has under 100,000 clones, about four fifths seen once; the top ten hold roughly 8%. Sequencing was done on a sample of PBMCs. These receptors were taken from a human donor in good health.

Notes on this clone: The CDR3 carries no conserved terminal phenylalanine or tryptophan, so it likely arises from a read error. Because the CDR3's place on the DNA is in doubt, the DNA is left out and the CDR3 is given as listed by TCRdb. This chain links TRBV5-1 with TRBJ2-6; TRBD2, the D gene given by the table, was not confirmed from the DNA. The CDR3 totals 11 residues, both ends included. Germline CDR1 is SGHRS and CDR2 is YFSETQ. The CDR3 loop is CASSLATEGIG.

A word on this clone: The germline gene is not matched at one end of the junction; a read error may be the cause. The chain couples TRBV11-2 to TRBJ1-6; D unclear. CDR1 is SGHAT and CDR2 is FQNNGV in the germline V gene. The CDR3 runs 11 residues. CDR3 sequence: CALEGNSPLHF. The CDR3 nucleotides are TGCGCCCTGGAGGGAAATTCACCCCTCCACTTT.

The chain carries TRBV9 and TRBJ2-7, with 7 bases lining up with TRBD1. The CDR3 is 16 amino acids. The J segment lost 2 bases and the V segment lost 4 bases, leaving 12 bases of the junction unmatched. Germline V gives CDR1 SGDLS, CDR2 YYNGEE. The CDR3 DNA reads TGTGCCAGCAGCCCCCGTCCCGGGACAGCGACCTACGAGCAGTACTTC. Its translation is CASSPRPGTATYEQYF.

The chain has TRBV6-1 and TRBJ2-2; TRBD2 is a possible D gene (6 bases). CDR1 MNHNS and CDR2 SASEGT come from the germline V gene. V lost 4 bases to trimming and J lost 4 bases, with 19 bases between them. The CDR3 is 17 residues long. For the CDR3, the DNA is TGTGCCAGCAGTGCTTCGATCAGCGGGTTGGGCACCGGGGAGCTGTTTTTT. Encoded protein: CASSASISGLGTGELFF.

This clone was observed a few times. The chain joins TRBV27 to TRBJ2-2, with TRBD1 identical over 8 bases. The germline V gene has CDR1 MNHEY and CDR2 SMNVEV (reference sequence). This CDR3 comprises 15 residues. V trimming: 7 bases; J trimming: 6 bases; junction bases outside the gene matches: 10. CDR3 nucleotides: TGTGCCAGCAAGCTCCGGGACAGGTATCCCGGGGAGCTGTTTTTT. It is translated as CASKLRDRYPGELFF.

The chain links TRBV4-3 to TRBJ2-2, with D hard to call. Germline V gene sequence: CDR1 LGHNA, CDR2 YSLEER. This CDR3 is built from 16 residues. The V gene lost 0 bases and the J gene lost 2 bases, with 10 bases spanning the gap. The CDR3 DNA is TGCGCCAGCAGCCAAGATATGGCTCAAAACACCGGGGAGCTGTTTTTT. Translation gives CASSQDMAQNTGELFF.

The chain has TRBV30 and TRBJ1-5; 11 nucleotides agree with TRBD1. Germline-derived CDR1 and CDR2 are GTSNPN and SVGIG (reference sequence). Trimming cost V 7 bases and J 7 bases; bases outside gene matches: 15. The CDR3 runs 16 residues. CDR3 residues: CASLLGGQGAGQPQHF. The DNA for the CDR3 is TGTGCCTCGCTACTAGGAGGACAGGGGGCAGGACAGCCCCAGCATTTT.

The chain employs TRBV7-6 and TRBJ1-6, with a weak D call TRBD1 (5 bases). In germline, CDR1 is SGHVS, CDR2 FNYEAQ. The CDR3 extends over 16 amino acids. Trimming removed 6 bases from V and 0 bases from J, with 12 bases in between. CDR3 loop: CASSRDSSSYNSPLHF. In nucleotides, the CDR3 is TGTGCCAGCAGTCGGGACTCCAGCTCCTATAATTCACCCCTCCACTTT.

This clone was observed a handful of times. This sequence joins TRBV5-6 and TRBJ1-1; D perhaps matches TRBD1 (5 bases). The CDR3 is 12 residues long. The V gene lost 5 bases and the J gene lost 4 bases, with 9 bases spanning the gap. CDR1 is SGHDT and CDR2 is YYEEEE in the germline V gene. Here the CDR3 reads CASRQGITEAFF. The DNA of the CDR3 is TGTGCCAGCAGGCAGGGAATCACTGAAGCTTTCTTT.

This clone has more than one count but fewer than ten. The chain is built from TRBV6-5 and TRBJ2-5, with 12 bases identical to TRBD2. V was pared by 8 bases and J by 4 bases, with 8 bases of the junction left unmatched. Germline assignment: CDR1 MNHEY and CDR2 SVGAGI. The CDR3 spans 15 residues. CDR3 sequence: CASSDGLAGLETQYF. In nucleotides, the CDR3 is TGTGCCAGCTCAGACGGACTAGCGGGACTAGAGACCCAGTACTTC.

J is TRBJ1-2 and V is TRBV2, with 8 bases lining up with TRBD1. The ends lost 3 bases at V and 0 bases at J; junction bases unmatched: 3. The CDR3 totals 15 residues. In germline, CDR1 is SNHLY, CDR2 FYNNEI. The CDR3 DNA reads as TGTGCCAGCAGTGAGAGGACAGGGCCTAACTATGGCTACACCTTC. It is translated as CASSERTGPNYGYTF.

This rearrangement joins TRBV10-3 to TRBJ2-5; no clear D gene. CDR3 length: 12 amino acids. The ends were cut back, 3 bases at V and 4 bases at J, with 6 bases in the middle. In germline, CDR1 is ENHRY, CDR2 SYGVKD. DNA for the CDR3: TGTGCCATCAGTGATCTAGGAGAGACCCAGTACTTC. Translating it yields CAISDLGETQYF.

The CDR3 reads CASSETSSYSPLHF. The CDR3 DNA reads TGTGCCAGCAGTGAAACATCATCCTATTCACCCCTCCACTTT. This chain uses TRBV6-1 with TRBJ1-6; unclear D gene. CDR3 length: 14 residues. V was cut by 2 bases and J by 8 bases, with 10 bases left in between. Germline assignment: CDR1 MNHNS and CDR2 SASEGT.

The J gene is TRBJ2-3, the V gene TRBV7-9; TRBD2 might be the D (7 bases). The V end lost 3 bases, the J end lost 6 bases, and 16 bases lay between the germline ends. This CDR3 region has 15 residues. Germline V gene data show CDR1 as SEHNR and CDR2 as FQNEAQ (reference sequence). This CDR3 reads CASSLGSGGRDTQYF. CDR3 coding DNA: TGTGCCAGCAGCTTGGGATCCGGGGGGCGGGATACGCAGTATTTT. The full variable domain, rest sourced from reference TRBV7-9 and TRBJ2-3, is DTGVSQNPRHKITKRGQNVTFRCDPISEHNRLYWYRQTLGQGPEFLTYFQNEAQLEKSRLLSDRFSAERPKGSFSTLEIQRTEQGDSAMYLCASSLGSGGRDTQYFGPGTRLTVL.

This chain joins TRBV5-4 and TRBJ2-3; D is possibly TRBD1 (6 bases). From germline, CDR1 is SGHNT and CDR2 YYREEE (reference sequence). V shed 0 bases and J shed 2 bases, with 10 bases lying between them. This CDR3 contains 15 residues. The CDR3 region has the DNA TGTGCCAGCAGCTTGGATACAGGGCTCACAGATACGCAGTATTTT. Its protein product is CASSLDTGLTDTQYF.

The chain employs TRBV10-3 and TRBJ2-7; TRBD1 matches 10 bases. The CDR3 extends over 13 amino acids. CDR1 ENHRY and CDR2 SYGVKD come from the germline V gene. V dropped 6 bases and J dropped 5; count of bases not matched to a gene: 4. The CDR3 is CAIRGTGEDEQYF. The CDR3 region has the DNA TGTGCCATCAGGGGGACAGGGGAGGACGAGCAGTACTTC.

The table lists this clone with many counts. The rearrangement links TRBV5-6 to TRBJ2-5; no definite D call. CDR1 and CDR2 from the germline V gene are SGHDT and YYEEEE. The CDR3 has 13 residues. Trimming pared 0 bases from V and 5 bases from J, leaving 8 bases between. The CDR3 DNA reads TGTGCCAGCAGCTTGGCCGCCGGGGAGACCCAGTACTTC. Amino acids: CASSLAAGETQYF. Complete variable domain (other parts from reference TRBV5-6 and TRBJ2-5): DAGVTQSPTHLIKTRGQQVTLRCSPKSGHDTVSWYQQALGQGPQFIFQYYEEEERQRGNFPDRFSGHQFPNYSSELNVNALLLGDSALYLCASSLAAGETQYFGPGTRLLVL.

The rearrangement uses TRBV30 and TRBJ1-2; D is perhaps TRBD1 (5 bases). This CDR3 spans 14 amino acids. CDR1 and CDR2 (germline): GTSNPN, SVGIG (reference sequence). The V end was cut by 0 bases, the J end by 7 bases, with 15 bases between. This chain's CDR3 is CAWSVLRGFSGYTF. The CDR3 nucleotides are TGTGCCTGGAGTGTACTTAGGGGCTTCTCTGGCTACACCTTC.

This chain connects TRBV18 to TRBJ2-6; D not resolved. Germline V gives CDR1 KGHSH, CDR2 LQKENI. Trimming stripped 2 bases from V and 0 bases from J, with 5 bases between. This CDR3 spans 15 amino acids. Here the CDR3 reads CASSPINSGANVLTF. The CDR3 bases are TGTGCCAGCTCACCAATAAACTCTGGGGCCAACGTCCTGACTTTC.

V gene TRBV19 combines with J gene TRBJ1-1; D unresolved. V lost 1 base, J lost 5 bases, and 14 bases lay in between. This CDR3 comprises 15 residues. Germline V CDR1 and CDR2: LNHDA, SQIVND (reference sequence). DNA for the CDR3: TGTGCCAGTAGTATAGGCCTGAGGGTGAGGACTGAAGCTTTCTTT. Protein product: CASSIGLRVRTEAFF.

The V and J genes are TRBV30 and TRBJ2-7, with 11 bases fitting TRBD2. Germline lookup yields CDR1 GTSNPN and CDR2 SVGIG (reference sequence). The junction had 5 bases not matched to a gene; V was cut back by 0 bases and J by 4 bases. The CDR3 sequence is 15 residues long. CDR3 amino acids: CAWSVPGLAVYEQYF. The CDR3 bases are TGTGCCTGGAGTGTACCGGGACTAGCGGTTTACGAGCAGTACTTC.

The chain is built from TRBV5-1 and TRBJ1-2; tentatively, D is TRBD1 (5 bases). The V end lost 3 bases, the J end lost 6 bases, and 9 bases lay between the germline ends. Germline V gives CDR1 SGHRS, CDR2 YFSETQ. This CDR3 comprises 12 residues. In nucleotides, the CDR3 is TGCGCCAGCAGCTGGCAGGGTGATGGCTACACCTTC. As protein: CASSWQGDGYTF.

The chain links TRBV18 to TRBJ2-1; D is unresolved. V was cut by 3 bases and J by 10 bases, with 10 bases left in between. Germline lookup yields CDR1 KGHSH and CDR2 LQKENI. The CDR3 is 12 amino acids. The CDR3 DNA follows: TGTGCCAGCTCACCGGCCTCAACGGAGCAGTTCTTC. Translating gives CASSPASTEQFF.

As regards this clone: Other DNA sequences in the same sample also yield this CDR3. The chain carries TRBV9 and TRBJ1-6; D unresolved. The germline V and J ends were trimmed by 4 bases and 5 bases, with 13 bases remaining between them. In germline, CDR1 is SGDLS, CDR2 YYNGEE. This CDR3 region has 15 residues. The CDR3 sequence is CASSPHGKHNSPLHF. CDR3 coding DNA: TGTGCCAGCAGCCCCCACGGGAAGCATAATTCACCCCTCCACTTT.

This CDR3 reads CASSSDRPQETQYF. The DNA of the CDR3 is TGCGCCAGCAGCTCGGACAGGCCTCAAGAGACCCAGTACTTC. The chain employs TRBV5-1 and TRBJ2-5; 7 bases map to TRBD1. CDR1 is SGHRS, CDR2 YFSETQ, per germline. The CDR3 extends over 14 amino acids. J lost 2 bases, V lost 3 bases, and 4 bases had no gene match.

This chain joins TRBV29-1 and TRBJ2-3; a weak D match, TRBD1 (5 bases). CDR1 SQVTM and CDR2 ANQGSEA come from the germline V gene. V lost 0 bases to trimming and J lost 1 base, with 5 bases between them. The CDR3 covers 13 residues. The CDR3 DNA sequence: TGCAGCGTTGAAGACAGGGGCACAGATACGCAGTATTTT. This translates into CSVEDRGTDTQYF.